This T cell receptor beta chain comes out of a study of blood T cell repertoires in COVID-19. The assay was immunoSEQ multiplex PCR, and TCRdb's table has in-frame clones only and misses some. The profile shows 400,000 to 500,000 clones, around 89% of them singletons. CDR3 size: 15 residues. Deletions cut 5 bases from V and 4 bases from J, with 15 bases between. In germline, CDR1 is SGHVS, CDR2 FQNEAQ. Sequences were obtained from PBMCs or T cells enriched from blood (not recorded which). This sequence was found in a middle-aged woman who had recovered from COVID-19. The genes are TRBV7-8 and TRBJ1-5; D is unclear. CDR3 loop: CASSPFGERNQPQHF. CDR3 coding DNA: TGTGCCAGCAGCCCATTCGGGGAGAGAAATCAGCCCCAGCATTTT.